The 20 T cell receptor beta chains below all came from one sample that was sequenced in a study of CD8 T cells in Susac syndrome. cDNA came from roughly 0.47 to 1 ug RNA primed by random hexamers. TCRdb reanalysed the immunoSEQ multiplex PCR reads using MiXCR and keeps one entry per CDR3 protein. The data hold about 75,000 distinct CDR3 sequences, with roughly 94% observed a single time. The sequencing input was CD8+ T cells from PBMCs. These receptors all stem from a human donor with Susac syndrome.

J is TRBJ2-3 and V is TRBV4-1; no definite D call. Germline values: CDR1 MGHRA, CDR2 YSYEKL. There are 13 residues in the CDR3. V was clipped by 0 bases and J by 6 bases, with 7 bases between them. In DNA, the CDR3 is TGCGCCAGCAGCCAAGATTCACGGGATACGCAGTATTTT. Its translation is CASSQDSRDTQYF.

The gene calls are TRBV20-1 and TRBJ1-2, with a weak D call TRBD1 (6 bases). The CDR3 covers 13 residues. V dropped 6 bases and J dropped 4 bases, with 15 bases sitting between them. Per germline, CDR1 DFQATT and CDR2 SNEGSKA (reference sequence). The CDR3 spells CSAYNREGYGYTF. CDR3 bases: TGCAGTGCATACAACAGGGAGGGCTATGGCTACACCTTC.

The V call is TRBV30, the J call TRBJ2-3; 10 positions match TRBD2. The CDR3 extends over 15 amino acids. Per the germline V gene, CDR1 is GTSNPN and CDR2 is SVGIG (reference sequence). V shed 8 bases, J shed 5 bases, and the junction held 13 bases outside the gene matches. CDR3 loop: CAGTRSGGAGDTQYF. CDR3 in DNA: TGTGCCGGGACACGAAGCGGGGGGGCCGGAGATACGCAGTATTTT.

This chain's CDR3 is CASRFGPPEELFF. In DNA, the CDR3 is TGTGCCAGCAGGTTCGGGCCGCCAGAGGAGCTGTTTTTT. J is TRBJ2-2 and V is TRBV7-9; D gene ambiguous. The germline gives CDR1 SEHNR, CDR2 FQNEAQ (reference sequence). CDR3 length equals 13 residues. V was clipped by 6 bases and J by 10 bases, with 15 bases between them.

The CDR3: CASSQGLGDFNYGYTF. In DNA form, the CDR3 reads TGTGCCAGCAGCCAAGGATTAGGTGATTTTAACTATGGCTACACCTTC. The gene calls are TRBV14 and TRBJ1-2; D is unresolved. Trimming shortened V by 1 base and J by 1 base, and 13 bases separated the two germline ends. Germline CDR1 is SGHDN and CDR2 is FVKESK. The CDR3 is made up of 16 amino acids.

The chain is built from TRBV4-3 and TRBJ2-5; 12 nucleotides match TRBD2. This CDR3 contains 19 residues. Germline V gene sequence: CDR1 LGHNA, CDR2 YSLEER. V shed 0 bases, J shed 4 bases, and the junction held 12 bases outside the gene matches. The CDR3 DNA reads TGCGCCAGCAGCCAAGATTTAACTAGCGGGGGGATAGGGGGAGAGACCCAGTACTTC. Its translation: CASSQDLTSGGIGGETQYF.

This clonotype was seen once. V is TRBV7-9 and J is TRBJ1-1, with unresolved D. V gave up 5 bases and J gave up 8 bases, with 18 bases separating them. Germline V lookup: CDR1 SEHNR, CDR2 FQNEAQ (reference sequence). The CDR3 runs 14 residues. This CDR3 reads CASSQTGSHFEAFF. The CDR3 region has the DNA TGTGCCAGCAGCCAAACCGGATCTCATTTCGAAGCTTTCTTT.

The chain uses TRBV20-1 and TRBJ1-1; possible D gene TRBD1, 5 bases. Germline V CDR1 and CDR2: DFQATT, SNEGSKA (reference sequence). V was pared by 1 base and J by 5 bases, with 14 bases between. This CDR3 comprises 14 residues. CDR3 DNA: TGCAGTGCTAGAGTTGCAGGGAAAGAAACTGAAGCTTTCTTT. Protein: CSARVAGKETEAFF.

The J gene is TRBJ1-2, the V gene TRBV4-1, with TRBD1 as a possible D gene (5 bases). Trimming pared 3 bases from V and 0 bases from J, leaving 11 bases between. The V gene's germline CDR1 is MGHRA and CDR2 YSYEKL. This CDR3 has 15 amino acids. DNA of the CDR3: TGCGCCAGCAGCCAGACAGCTTTTTCTAACTATGGCTACACCTTC. It codes for CASSQTAFSNYGYTF.

V and J are TRBV5-1 and TRBJ2-7, with D possibly TRBD1 on 6 matching bases. V lost 7 bases and J lost 3, with 11 bases in between. There are 12 residues in the CDR3. Per germline, CDR1 SGHRS and CDR2 YFSETQ. CDR3 DNA: TGCGCCAGCCAGGACAGCCTCTACGAGCAGTACTTC. It specifies CASQDSLYEQYF.

The CDR3 protein is CASGLVLEETQYF. The CDR3 region has the DNA TGTGCTAGTGGTTTGGTATTAGAAGAGACCCAGTACTTC. The chain employs TRBV12-5 and TRBJ2-5; D ambiguous. The germline V gene has CDR1 LGHNT and CDR2 FRNRAP. V lost 0 bases to trimming and J lost 3 bases, with 5 bases between them. This CDR3 contains 13 residues. Variable domain in full (rest from reference TRBV12-5 and TRBJ2-5): DARVTQTPRHKVTEMGQEVTMRCQPILGHNTVFWYRQTMMQGLELLAYFRNRAPLDDSGMPKDRFSAEMPDATLATLKIQPSEPRDSAVYFCASGLVLEETQYFGPGTRLLVL.

DNA for the CDR3: TGTGCCAGCAGCTTAGCAGGGAGGGTTTTCACAGATACGCAGTATTTT. This gives the protein CASSLAGRVFTDTQYF. V and J are TRBV11-2 and TRBJ2-3, with 7 bases matching TRBD2. Per the germline V gene, CDR1 is SGHAT and CDR2 is FQNNGV. V lost 1 base, J lost 2 bases, and 6 bases stayed unmatched. The CDR3 is made up of 16 amino acids.

The chain carries TRBV12-3 or TRBV12-4 and TRBJ2-7; 9 positions match TRBD1. This CDR3 region has 11 residues. Unmatched junction bases numbered 8, after V lost 8 bases and J lost 12 bases. DNA of the CDR3: TGTGCCAGCTGGTTCGGGGACAGGGCGTACTTC. Its protein product is CASWFGDRAYF.

The genes are TRBV7-2 and TRBJ2-3; D is possibly TRBD2 (5 bases). The length of the CDR3 is 14 residues. Trimming removed 5 bases at V and 4 bases at J, with 13 bases between. CDR1 is SGHTA and CDR2 is FQGNSA in the germline V gene. CDR3 residues: CASSQASLADTQYF. The CDR3 bases are TGTGCCAGCAGCCAGGCTAGCTTAGCAGATACGCAGTATTTT. Full variable domain (remainder filled in from reference TRBV7-2 and TRBJ2-3): GAGVSQSPSNKVTEKGKDVELRCDPISGHTALYWYRQSLGQGLEFLIYFQGNSAPDKSGLPSDRFSAERTGGSVSTLTIQRTQQEDSAVYLCASSQASLADTQYFGPGTRLTVL.

CDR3 sequence reads: CASSLDREQFF. CDR3 bases: TGTGCCAGCAGTCTCGACAGGGAGCAGTTCTTC. The rearrangement joins TRBV12-3 or TRBV12-4 to TRBJ2-1; possibly TRBD1 for D (6 bases). Trimming took 5 bases from V and 10 from J, leaving 9 bases between them. There are 11 residues in the CDR3.

This clonotype was counted once. At one end the junction does not follow the germline gene, possibly because of a read error. The CDR3 here is CASSASWTQTENQYF. CDR3 nucleotides: TGTGCCAGCAGCGCCTCCTGGACCCAGACAGAGAACCAGTACTTC. The chain combines TRBV7-9 with TRBJ2-5; perhaps TRBD1 as D (5 bases). Germline-derived CDR1 and CDR2 are SEHNR and FQNEAQ (reference sequence). The CDR3 covers 15 residues.

V is TRBV25-1 and J is TRBJ1-1; 7 bases agree with TRBD1. V lost 6 bases and J lost 0; bases outside the gene matches: 10. Germline V gene sequence: CDR1 MGHDK, CDR2 SYGVNS. The CDR3 has 16 amino acids. The CDR3 DNA reads TGTGCCAGCAGCTTGCAAACAGGGGCCATGAACACTGAAGCTTTCTTT. Residues: CASSLQTGAMNTEAFF.

This chain connects TRBV27 to TRBJ2-4, with a tentative D call TRBD2 (6 bases). This CDR3 is 16 amino acids long. V lost 4 bases, J lost 4 bases, and 17 bases lay in between. The germline V gene has CDR1 MNHEY and CDR2 SMNVEV (reference sequence). Written as DNA, the CDR3 is TGTGCCAGCAGTTCCGGGACGGGGGTTAGGAAAAACATTCAGTACTTC. Protein sequence: CASSSGTGVRKNIQYF.

V and J are TRBV20-1 and TRBJ2-7; TRBD1 or TRBD2 may be the D gene (7 bases each). The CDR3 is made up of 14 amino acids. Deletions cut 2 bases from V and 4 bases from J, with 15 bases between. CDR1 and CDR2 (germline): DFQATT, SNEGSKA (reference sequence). This chain's CDR3 is CSARPGEGAYEQYF. The CDR3 DNA is TGCAGTGCTAGACCCGGGGAGGGGGCGTACGAGCAGTACTTC.

This clonotype appeared a single time. The chain carries TRBV6-6 and TRBJ2-2; TRBD1 aligns across 10 bases. With 5 bases clipped from V and 11 bases from J, the junction kept 8 bases outside the gene matches. Germline CDR1 is MNHNY and CDR2 is SVGAGI (reference sequence). This CDR3 has 14 amino acids. The chain's CDR3 is CASSPGQGWAELFF. In nucleotides, the CDR3 is TGTGCCAGCAGTCCGGGACAGGGGTGGGCCGAGCTGTTTTTT.